This entry is about one TCR beta chain. No antigen is known for it. Sequencing used immunoSEQ multiplex PCR; TCRdb keeps in-frame clones, though not all of them. The sample records some 580,000 clones, 95% to 98% being singletons. Naive CD8 populations comprised CD45RO-negative cells positively selected for CCR7, excluding terminally differentiated effector memory CD45RA+ cells. The data originate from a study of shared clonotypes between healthy human individuals. On the study more broadly: Every donor yielded three CD4 naive, three CD4 memory, two CD8 naive and one CD8 memory plate.

Study-level findings and limits: What limited the represented genetic and exposure-history diversity was the small number of donors.

Sequences were obtained from naive CD8+ T cells sorted from blood. This clonotype was obtained from a man aged 25-45 years in good health.

DNA for the CDR3: TGTGCCAGCAGCTCAGACGGGTATAGCAATCAGCCCCAGCATTTT. Residues: CASSSDGYSNQPQHF. The gene calls are TRBV6-5 and TRBJ1-5; D remains ambiguous. V was clipped by 6 bases and J by 0 bases, with 12 bases between them. The CDR3 is 15 amino acids. Germline CDR1 is MNHEY and CDR2 is SVGAGI.